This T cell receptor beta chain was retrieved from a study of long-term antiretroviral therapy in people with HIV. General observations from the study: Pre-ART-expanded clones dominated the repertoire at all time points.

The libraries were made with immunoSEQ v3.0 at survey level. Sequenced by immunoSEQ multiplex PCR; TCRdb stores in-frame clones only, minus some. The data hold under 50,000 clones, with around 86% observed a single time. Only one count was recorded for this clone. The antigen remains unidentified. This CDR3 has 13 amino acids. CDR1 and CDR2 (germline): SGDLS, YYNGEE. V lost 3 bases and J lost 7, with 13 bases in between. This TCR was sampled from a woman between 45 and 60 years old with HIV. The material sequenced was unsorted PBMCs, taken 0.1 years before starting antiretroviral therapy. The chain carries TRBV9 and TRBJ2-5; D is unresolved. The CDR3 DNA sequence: TGTGCCAGCAGCGCCGACGACCGGCGGACCCAGTACTTC. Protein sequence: CASSADDRRTQYF.